Listed below are T cell receptor beta chains from one sample, sequenced in a study of OX40 agonist ivuxolimab in advanced cancers. Produced via immunoSEQ multiplex PCR; TCRdb's table is partial and in-frame only. The table lists tens of thousands of clones, roughly 90% of them singletons. This specimen was CD4+ or CD8+ T cells sorted from blood, taken in a trial of the OX40 agonist ivuxolimab. These receptors were obtained from an adult with an advanced solid tumor such as melanoma, head and neck, liver or kidney cancer. Both conserved end residues are part of each CDR3. The D gene is left open where the match is weak. Rows may omit the clone size; those that give it use once, few, many or a size class.

V	size	D	J	DNA	CDR3
TRBV4-1	.	TRBD1	TRBJ1-1	TGCGCCAGCAGCCAAGATGGAAGGGGGCGAACTGAAGCTTTCTTT	CASSQDGRGRTEAFF
TRBV11-3	.	.	TRBJ2-1	TGTGCCAGCAGCTTAAGGCCTCTGCTAGCTTACAATGAGCAGTTCTTC	CASSLRPLLAYNEQFF
TRBV15	.	TRBD1	TRBJ1-2	TGTGCCACCACCCTGGGACAGGGTGGTGAAGGCTACACCTTC	CATTLGQGGEGYTF
TRBV28	.	TRBD2	TRBJ2-4	TGTGCCACAACTAGCGGGGGATCGCCAAACATTCAGTACTTC	CATTSGGSPNIQYF
TRBV28	.	TRBD1	TRBJ1-2	TGTGCCAGCAGCAAGAGACAGGGGTCTTTCGGGAGTGGCTACACCTTC	CASSKRQGSFGSGYTF
TRBV18	.	TRBD2	TRBJ2-1	TGTGCCAGCTCGCAGAGCTCAGCGGGAGGGAATGAGCAGTTCTTC	CASSQSSAGGNEQFF
TRBV5-1	.	.	TRBJ2-2	TGCGCCAGCAGCTTGGGCGTTCCCGGAGCCGGGGAGCTGTTTTTT	CASSLGVPGAGELFF
TRBV7-9	.	TRBD1	TRBJ2-7	TGTGCCAGCAGCCCCCGGACAGGGGCTGCCTACGAGCAGTACTTC	CASSPRTGAAYEQYF
TRBV5-8	.	TRBD1	TRBJ1-2	TGTGCCAGCAGACCAACCGGGACAGGGACCAACTATGGCTACACCTTC	CASRPTGTGTNYGYTF
TRBV10-3	.	.	TRBJ2-2	TGTGCCATCAGTGAGTCACCCGGGGGCGTCGGGGAGCTGTTTTTT	CAISESPGGVGELFF
TRBV29-1	.	TRBD1	TRBJ2-5	TGCAGCGTTGAGGCAGGGGGCAGTAGGAGAGAGACCCAGTACTTC	CSVEAGGSRRETQYF
TRBV5-1	once	.	TRBJ1-4	TGCGCCAGCAGGGAGGATCATGAAAAACTGTTTTTT	CASREDHEKLFF
TRBV2	.	TRBD2	TRBJ2-1	TGTGCCAGCAGATCCTGGGAGGGCGGGTACAATGAGCAGTTCTTC	CASRSWEGGYNEQFF
TRBV9	once	.	TRBJ1-3	TGTGCCAGCAGCAGAGGGGACACCTCTGGAAACACCATATATTTT	CASSRGDTSGNTIYF
TRBV6-1	.	.	TRBJ2-7	TGTGCCAGCAGTGAAGCGCCCTGGTACTACTACGAGCAGTACTTC	CASSEAPWYYYEQYF
TRBV6-5	.	.	TRBJ2-1	TGTGCCAGCAGTTCAGGATACAATGAGCAGTTCTTC	CASSSGYNEQFF
TRBV6-5	.	.	TRBJ1-1	TGTGCCAGCAGTCTCAGGGGTAACACTGAAGCTTTCTTT	CASSLRGNTEAFF
TRBV27	once	.	TRBJ2-6	TGTGCCAGCAGTTTGCGGGTTGTAAGGGGCTCTGGGGCCAACGTCCTGACTTTC	CASSLRVVRGSGANVLTF
TRBV27	once	.	TRBJ1-2	TGTGCCAGCAGTTCCGATCAGGGCTCCTATGGCTACACCTTC	CASSSDQGSYGYTF
TRBV11-3	.	TRBD2	TRBJ2-5	TGTGCCAGCAGCATCGGGACTAGCGGGTACCAAGAGACCCAGTACTTC	CASSIGTSGYQETQYF
TRBV6-6	.	.	TRBJ2-5	TGTGCCAGCAGAGAAACAGGCCCCCAACCGTACTTC	CASRETGPQPYF
TRBV5-6	.	.	TRBJ2-1	TGTGCCAGCAGCCGGACGGGAAATGAGCAGTTCTTC	CASSRTGNEQFF
TRBV5-8	.	.	TRBJ1-1	TGTGCCAGCAGCCCGGGGGCCCCGACCTTGAACACTGAAGCTTTCTTT	CASSPGAPTLNTEAFF
TRBV4-1	.	.	TRBJ2-2	TGCGCCAGCAGCCCCCAGCCGAACACCGGGGAGCTGTTTTTT	CASSPQPNTGELFF
TRBV6-5	.	.	TRBJ1-1	TGTGCCAGCAGTTACTTCGGGGATGGAACTGAAGCTTTCTTT	CASSYFGDGTEAFF
TRBV5-1	.	.	TRBJ2-7	TGCGCCAGCAGCTCTCCTCCCCAACAAGACGAGCAGTACTTC	CASSSPPQQDEQYF
TRBV5-1	.	.	TRBJ1-2	TGCGCCAGCAGCCTGGACGAGAACTATGGCTACACCTTC	CASSLDENYGYTF
TRBV6-6	.	TRBD2	TRBJ2-1	TGTGCCAGCAGGACTAGCGGGGAGGGCAATGAGCAGTTCTTC	CASRTSGEGNEQFF
TRBV19	.	.	TRBJ1-2	TGTGCCAGTAGTATACAGGGGACAAAAAGTGGCTACACCTTC	CASSIQGTKSGYTF
TRBV28	once	.	TRBJ2-7	TGTGCCAGCAGTGGAAACCCTGGGCAGTACTTC	CASSGNPGQYF
TRBV19	once	.	TRBJ1-1	TGTGCCAGTAGTATTATTTTCCAGAACACTGAAGCTTTCTTT	CASSIIFQNTEAFF
TRBV25-1	.	.	TRBJ1-3	TGTGCCAGCAGTGCCCAAGGGGGTAATGGTGGAAACACCATATATTTT	CASSAQGGNGGNTIYF
TRBV7-2	few	.	TRBJ2-7	TGTGCCAGCAAGCGGTTTGGGCGGTACGAGCAGTACTTC	CASKRFGRYEQYF
TRBV6-5	.	.	TRBJ2-3	TGTGCCAGCAGTTACTCAAGGGGAGATACGCAGTATTTT	CASSYSRGDTQYF
TRBV28	.	TRBD2	TRBJ2-1	TGTGCCAGCGTAACAACACTAGCGGGGGGCAATGAGCAGTTCTTC	CASVTTLAGGNEQFF
TRBV6-5	.	.	TRBJ2-1	TGTGCCAGCAGTTATGGGGGAAACTCCTACAATGAGCAGTTCTTC	CASSYGGNSYNEQFF
TRBV12-5	.	.	TRBJ2-3	TGTGCTAGTGCCAAGGAGCTCCACACAGATACGCAGTATTTT	CASAKELHTDTQYF
TRBV9	few	.	TRBJ1-2	TGTGCCAGCAGCGTAGCTACAGGTGGGGTCTATGGCTACACCTTC	CASSVATGGVYGYTF
TRBV14	.	TRBD2	TRBJ2-1	TGTGCCAGCAGCCAAGATAGCGGGAGGGCGTATGAGCAGTTCTTC	CASSQDSGRAYEQFF
TRBV6-4	.	.	TRBJ1-4	TGTGCCAGCAGATCGGGACGGAGTAATGAAAAACTGTTTTTT	CASRSGRSNEKLFF
TRBV4-1	.	TRBD2	TRBJ2-7	TGCGCCAGCAGCCAGGAGGCCTCAGCGGGAGGTCGGCACGAGCAGTACTTC	CASSQEASAGGRHEQYF
TRBV5-1	few	.	TRBJ1-1	TGCGCCAGCAGAACCGGACCGTCGAACACTGAAGCTTTCTTT	CASRTGPSNTEAFF
TRBV18	once	TRBD1	TRBJ1-2	TGTGCCAGCGTCCAAAGGGACAGGAATAACTATGGCTACACCTTC	CASVQRDRNNYGYTF
TRBV19	.	TRBD1	TRBJ2-4	TGTGCCAGTAGCCCGACAGGGGGAAACATTCAGTACTTC	CASSPTGGNIQYF